This T cell receptor (beta chain) emerged from a study of T cell responses to AZD1222 COVID-19 vaccine (dated by TCRdb to the early 2020s). About the study as a whole: TCR sequencing was performed for over 230 trial participants, of whom 207 were given two doses of AZD1222 and around 25 were given two doses of MenACWY control vaccine. Trial participants were enrolled by age into subgroups of 18-55, 56-69 and 70-plus years, and around 140, 26 and 57 TCR-sequenced participants, respectively, were included in these subgroups.

The CDR3 has 17 amino acids, counting the end cysteine and phenylalanine. Of all the DNA, just the CDR3 is kept, 51 bases in frame from base 1. The germline V and J ends show losses of 2 bases and 3 bases respectively, and no gene match explains 8 bases of the junction. Based on the germline V gene (reference sequence), the CDR1 and CDR2 sequences are SEHNR and FQNEAQ. The time point label of this sample denotes: about 28 days (+/-7) after the second vaccine dose. The treatment or condition label corresponds to: meningococcal conjugate vaccine given as trial control. Samples from vaccinated people were obtained from the UK trials COV001 and COV002, which included a single-blind randomized controlled phase 2/3 trial of AZD1222 (ChAdOx1 nCoV-19) in healthy adults. For TCRbeta chain sequencing, PBMC samples were collected from trial participants at day 0 and at day 28 after the second dose. Notes on this clone: This clone's antigen is unknown. No base-level quality is on record; no much larger clone is a single base apart.

The CDR3 regions of human TCRbeta chains were analyzed by immunosequencing. The authors' analysis ran thus. Repertoire TCRs were checked for matches against a reference library of SARS-CoV-2-specific TCRs that had been generated using the MIRA antigen-specificity platform. Breadth meant the fraction of unique TCRs that were SARS-CoV-2-associated, whereas depth meant the fraction of total T cells that were SARS-CoV-2-associated. Each spike-specific TCR was assigned to its reactive spike region and to a CD4 or CD8 class using the MIRA data. Log10-transformed breadth and depth values were compared by one-way ANOVA with Sidak's multiple comparisons tests. TCRdb's version of the immuneACCESS table is confined to in-frame rearrangements and falls short of the full clone set. An unresolved V gene accounts for under half of the shortfall where checked; the remainder is of unknown origin. D and trimming come from the DNA, and the V and J calls and clone size come from that table. The sample has approximately 140,000 clones on record, about 90% of them singletons. Of the sample, 6.5% to 8% falls within the top ten clones.

The research as a whole found: Only a handful of AZD1222 recipients were SARS-CoV-2 seropositive at baseline, limiting conclusions about previously exposed vaccinees. Nearly half of unique spike-specific TCRs reportedly recognized epitopes outside regions mutated in the B.1.351 and B.1.1.7 variants. No day 14 peak-response samples were available, so repertoires were characterized only after the peak T cell response. Participants were mostly white British, with more females than males. The authors suggested clonal diversity may have been underestimated. Spike-specific TCR breadth and depth rose significantly after two AZD1222 doses compared with day 0 and with MenACWY recipients. The 56-69-year group was small, and its depth increase did not reach significance, likely because of low power. Vaccine-associated CD4 TCRs spanned the whole spike protein, with dominant responses in regions 160-218 and 743-854.

The V and J genes are TRBV7-9 and TRBJ2-2; TRBD1 agrees with 8 junctional bases. The clonotype originates from an adult who received the MenACWY meningococcal vaccine as a control. The specimen was peripheral blood, collected 28 days after the second dose of the MenACWY control vaccine. The CDR3 region has the sequence CASSLSRTGPDTGELFF. DNA sequence: TGTGCCAGCAGCTTATCTCGGACAGGGCCCGACACCGGGGAGCTGTTTTTT.